The present entry profiles one T cell receptor beta chain with its context. The antigen is not known. CDR3 size: 14 residues. J was trimmed by 0 bases and V by 8 bases; bases with no gene match: 5. These data are taken from a study of cytomegalovirus exposure and HLA in healthy donors. Primers for the PCR totalled 60 Vbeta and 13 Jbeta. TCRdb's table, derived via immunoSEQ multiplex PCR, lists solely in-frame clones and lacks some. This sample contains tens of thousands of clones. Findings and caveats of the study: CMV serostatus was the only recorded immune exposure for donors.

Sequenced sample: PBMCs. V gene TRBV5-3 combines with J gene TRBJ1-5; TRBD1 aligns across 7 bases. TRBV5-3 is labeled an ORF, and its function is uncertain. This receptor was identified in a man aged 40-49 years in good health and CMV-seronegative. Here the CDR3 DNA reads TGTGCCAGGAAACAGGGGCATAGCAATCAGCCCCAGCATTTT. Translated: CARKQGHSNQPQHF.